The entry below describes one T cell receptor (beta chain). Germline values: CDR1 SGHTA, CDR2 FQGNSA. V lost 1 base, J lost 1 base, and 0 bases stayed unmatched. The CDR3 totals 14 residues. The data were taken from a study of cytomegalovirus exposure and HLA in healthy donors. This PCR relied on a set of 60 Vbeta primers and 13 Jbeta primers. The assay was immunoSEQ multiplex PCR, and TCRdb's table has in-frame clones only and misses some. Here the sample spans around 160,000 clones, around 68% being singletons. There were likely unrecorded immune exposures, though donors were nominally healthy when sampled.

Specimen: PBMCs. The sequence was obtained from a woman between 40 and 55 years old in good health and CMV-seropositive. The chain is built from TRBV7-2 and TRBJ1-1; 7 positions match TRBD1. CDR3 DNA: TGTGCCAGCAGCTTAGACAGGGGGAACACTGAAGCTTTCTTT. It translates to CASSLDRGNTEAFF.